The rows below give T cell receptor beta chains drawn from one sample of a study of cytomegalovirus exposure and HLA in healthy donors. This table comes from immunoSEQ multiplex PCR, and its TCRdb copy is limited to in-frame clones, with some not included. The sample yields over 120,000 clones, around three quarters seen once. The material sequenced was PBMCs. The source of these receptors is a woman aged 18 to 35 in good health and CMV-seropositive. The CDR3 runs from the conserved cysteine through the conserved F or W. The D gene is left open where the match is weak. Size is omitted from some rows. Given values are once, few, many or a class for expanded clones.

clone size	J gene	V gene	D gene	CDR3 protein	CDR3 DNA
.	TRBJ1-1	TRBV27	TRBD1	CASRGTGAGDTEAFF	TGTGCCAGCAGGGGGACAGGGGCAGGGGACACTGAAGCTTTCTTT
.	TRBJ1-1	TRBV9	TRBD1	CASSPNQGAKGSAFF	TGTGCCAGCAGCCCCAACCAGGGGGCGAAGGGGTCAGCTTTCTTT
few	TRBJ1-2	TRBV5-6	TRBD1	CASSSLQRGGDLYGYTF	TGTGCCAGCAGCTCCCTTCAGCGAGGGGGCGATCTCTATGGCTACACCTTC
.	TRBJ2-3	TRBV5-1	.	CASSLGRGPSTDTQYF	TGCGCCAGCAGCTTGGGGCGGGGGCCCAGCACAGATACGCAGTATTTT
.	TRBJ2-3	TRBV9	.	CASSLEGASTDTQYF	TGTGCCAGCAGCTTGGAGGGGGCCTCCACAGATACGCAGTATTTT
few	TRBJ2-5	TRBV11-3	.	CASSSVGGTQYF	TGTGCCAGCAGCTCGGTCGGGGGGACCCAGTACTTC
.	TRBJ2-3	TRBV7-8	.	CASRKRGTDTQYF	TGTGCCAGCAGGAAACGCGGGACAGATACGCAGTATTTT
few	TRBJ1-5	TRBV2	.	CASTYVPGEVQPQHF	TGTGCCAGCACGTACGTGCCCGGGGAGGTTCAGCCCCAGCATTTT
.	TRBJ1-3	TRBV13	.	CASSLAPGSGNTIYF	TGTGCCAGCAGCTTAGCCCCGGGATCCGGAAACACCATATATTTT
.	TRBJ1-1	TRBV5-1	.	CASSTGTGLRAFF	TGCGCCAGCAGCACCGGTACAGGGCTTCGAGCTTTCTTT
.	TRBJ2-3	TRBV6-4	TRBD2	CASSPTSGGGTDTQYF	TGTGCCAGCAGTCCAACCAGCGGGGGAGGCACAGATACGCAGTATTTT
once	TRBJ2-2	TRBV19	.	CASSIDLNTGELFF	TGTGCCAGTAGTATAGATCTTAACACCGGGGAGCTGTTTTTT
.	TRBJ2-2	TRBV10-3	TRBD1	CAISRGTGANTGELFF	TGTGCCATCAGTCGAGGGACAGGGGCCAACACCGGGGAGCTGTTTTTT
.	TRBJ2-5	TRBV6-1	.	CASKKDTKETQYF	TGTGCCAGCAAGAAAGACACCAAAGAGACCCAGTACTTC
.	TRBJ1-1	TRBV19	.	CASSIETRAFF	TGTGCCAGTAGTATCGAGACTCGGGCTTTCTTT
.	TRBJ2-7	TRBV11-2	TRBD1	CASSLLDRGSLLEQYF	TGTGCCAGCAGCTTACTCGACAGGGGCAGCCTACTCGAGCAGTACTTC
medium-sized	TRBJ2-3	TRBV28	TRBD2	CASSYAGGAVDTQYF	TGTGCCAGCAGTTATGCCGGGGGGGCCGTAGATACGCAGTATTTT
.	TRBJ2-3	TRBV27	.	CASSLLSRGGDTQYF	TGTGCCAGCAGTTTATTGTCTAGGGGTGGAGATACGCAGTATTTT
.	TRBJ2-7	TRBV6-1	TRBD1	CASSRQGPIDEQYF	TGTGCCAGCAGCAGACAGGGGCCTATCGACGAGCAGTACTTC
.	TRBJ1-2	TRBV5-4	TRBD1	CASRDPGGIDYGYTF	TGTGCCAGCAGGGATCCAGGGGGAATAGACTATGGCTACACCTTC
.	TRBJ2-3	TRBV9	TRBD2	CASSILAGGRSDTQYF	TGTGCCAGCAGCATCTTAGCGGGGGGGCGATCAGATACGCAGTATTTT
.	TRBJ1-1	TRBV5-5	TRBD1	CASQTGATEAFF	TGTGCCAGTCAGACAGGGGCCACTGAAGCTTTCTTT
.	TRBJ1-5	TRBV28	TRBD1	CASSHRGLSNQPQHF	TGTGCCAGCAGTCACAGGGGGCTTAGCAATCAGCCCCAGCATTTT
.	TRBJ2-7	TRBV6-6	.	CASSYAQQEGRYEQYF	TGTGCCAGCAGTTACGCGCAACAGGAGGGGAGGTACGAGCAGTACTTC
few	TRBJ1-2	TRBV10-3	TRBD1	CAILGQALSNYGYTF	TGTGCCATCCTCGGACAGGCCCTATCTAACTATGGCTACACCTTC
.	TRBJ2-5	TRBV21-1	.	CASSNPPGEIQETQYF	TGTGCCAGCAGCAACCCCCCTGGGGAGATCCAAGAGACCCAGTACTTC
.	TRBJ2-3	TRBV5-1	.	CASSFGITDTQYF	TGCGCCAGCAGCTTCGGGATAACAGATACGCAGTATTTT
.	TRBJ1-1	TRBV25-1	.	CASSLLGTEAFF	TGTGCCAGCAGTCTGCTCGGCACTGAAGCTTTCTTT
.	TRBJ1-4	TRBV28	.	CASSMTGSTVEKLFF	TGTGCCAGCAGCATGACGGGATCCACCGTAGAAAAACTGTTTTTT
few	TRBJ1-5	TRBV30	.	CAWSVRENQPQHF	TGTGCCTGGAGTGTACGGGAAAATCAGCCCCAGCATTTT
.	TRBJ1-6	TRBV5-1	TRBD1	CASSLAVAGTGGSPLHF	TGCGCCAGCAGCTTGGCCGTCGCCGGGACAGGGGGATCACCCCTCCACTTT
few	TRBJ1-2	TRBV6-1	.	CASSGEDYYGYTF	TGTGCCAGCAGCGGAGAAGATTACTATGGCTACACCTTC
.	TRBJ2-7	TRBV6-1	TRBD1	CASSGLTGGSYEQYF	TGTGCCAGCAGTGGCCTAACAGGGGGCTCCTACGAGCAGTACTTC
.	TRBJ1-3	TRBV19	.	CASSNRISGAAIYF	TGTGCCAGTAGCAACCGGATTTCTGGGGCGGCCATATATTTT
.	TRBJ1-2	TRBV5-1	.	CASSSGGGSNYGYTF	TGCGCCAGCAGCTCTGGTGGCGGATCTAACTATGGCTACACCTTC
few	TRBJ2-7	TRBV19	TRBD1	CATDSVDRPGEQYF	TGTGCCACGGATTCCGTGGACAGGCCCGGCGAGCAGTACTTC
.	TRBJ1-3	TRBV6-6	.	CASSLAGNTIYF	TGTGCCAGCAGTCTTGCGGGAAACACCATATATTTT
.	TRBJ2-7	TRBV6-5	TRBD2	CASSTTGGSYEQYF	TGTGCCAGCAGTACGACGGGGGGCTCCTACGAGCAGTACTTC
.	TRBJ2-4	TRBV19	TRBD2	CASSIERGGKNIQYF	TGTGCCAGTAGTATAGAGCGGGGGGGAAAAAACATTCAGTACTTC
.	TRBJ1-2	TRBV7-2	.	CASSLVSRSRAHSGYTF	TGTGCCAGCAGCTTAGTCAGCAGGTCCAGGGCGCACTCTGGCTACACCTTC
.	TRBJ1-5	TRBV2	TRBD1	CASRTGQGAGQPQHF	TGTGCCAGCAGGACTGGACAGGGGGCTGGTCAGCCCCAGCATTTT
.	TRBJ1-6	TRBV19	.	CASSIRGTDSPLHF	TGTGCCAGTAGTATTAGGGGGACGGATTCACCCCTCCACTTT
.	TRBJ1-3	TRBV5-1	TRBD1	CASSTGQGNTIYF	TGCGCCAGCAGCACGGGACAGGGGAACACCATATATTTT
few	TRBJ1-2	TRBV6-6	TRBD1	CASSYQGAGGYTF	TGTGCCAGCAGTTACCAGGGGGCAGGTGGCTACACCTTC
.	TRBJ1-5	TRBV6-6	.	CASMPGQVKQPQHF	TGTGCCAGCATGCCCGGTCAGGTAAAACAGCCCCAGCATTTT